What follows describes a single TCR beta chain. The antigen is unknown. These data belong to a study of neurological immune-mediated disorders. Study-wide findings and caveats: Expanded clones shared no identical CDR3 amino acid sequences across subjects, which suggested private TCR-beta repertoires in all groups.

A 10-nucleotide random UMI tagged transcripts in template-switch 5'RACE cDNA synthesis. MiXCR was run by TCRdb on the 5' RACE reads, yielding one entry per CDR3 protein. The table has 25,000 to 35,000 distinct CDR3 sequences, 15% to 20% seen once; the top ten hold about 5%. Noted time point: technical triplicate 3. Libraries from sorted cells each used approximately 990,000 CD4+ or CD8+ T cells. The length of the CDR3 is 11 residues. V shed 5 bases and J shed 9 bases, with 11 bases lying between them. The V gene's germline CDR1 is SNHLY and CDR2 FYNNEI. The sample was CD4+ T cells from blood. The J gene is TRBJ2-7, the V gene TRBV2; a possible D gene is TRBD1 (6 bases). This TCR derives from a female donor with HTLV-1-associated myelopathy (HAM/TSP). DNA of the CDR3: TGTGCCAGCAGTCCTCTACAGGGGCAGTACTTC. Encoded protein: CASSPLQGQYF.